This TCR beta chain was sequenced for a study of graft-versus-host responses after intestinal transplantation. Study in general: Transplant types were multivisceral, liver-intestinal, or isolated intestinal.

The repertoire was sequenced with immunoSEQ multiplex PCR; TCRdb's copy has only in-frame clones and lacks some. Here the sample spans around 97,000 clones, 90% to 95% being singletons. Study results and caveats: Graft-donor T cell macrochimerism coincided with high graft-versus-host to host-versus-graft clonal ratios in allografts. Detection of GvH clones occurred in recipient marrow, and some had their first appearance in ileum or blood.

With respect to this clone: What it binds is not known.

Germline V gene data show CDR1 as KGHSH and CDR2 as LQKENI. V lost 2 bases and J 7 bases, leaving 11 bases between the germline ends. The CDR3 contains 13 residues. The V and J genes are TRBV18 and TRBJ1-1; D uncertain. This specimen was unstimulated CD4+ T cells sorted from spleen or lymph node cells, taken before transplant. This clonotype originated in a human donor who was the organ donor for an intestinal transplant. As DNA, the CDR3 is TGTGCCAGCTCACCAGGTGGGAGGTTTGAAGCTTTCTTT. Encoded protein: CASSPGGRFEAFF. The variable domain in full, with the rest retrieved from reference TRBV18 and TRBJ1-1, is NAGVMQNPRHLVRRRGQEARLRCSPMKGHSHVYWYRQLPEEGLKFMVYLQKENIIDESGMPKERFSAEFPKEGPSILRIQQVVRGDSAAYFCASSPGGRFEAFFGQGTRLTVV.